The clone carrying this TCR beta chain was counted at least ten times. The data derive from a study of patients and donors after allogeneic stem cell transplantation. TCRdb re-called the RT-PCR reads with MiXCR, one entry per CDR3 protein. The sample gives about a million distinct CDR3 sequences, roughly 18% of which show up once; 6% is in the top ten. CDR3 length: 16 residues. Germline V gene data show CDR1 as SGHVS and CDR2 as FNYEAQ. Trimming cost V 5 bases and J 1 base, with 15 bases left between them. The chain combines TRBV7-6 with TRBJ1-3, with D perhaps TRBD1 (5 bases). This TCR derives from a human donor who was either an allogeneic HSCT recipient or a stem cell or donor lymphocyte infusion donor (not recorded which). It is not recorded whose cells these are; they may come from a transplant donor. Sample: blood, either unsorted or a sorted T cell fraction (not recorded which). CDR3 coding DNA: TGTGCCAGCAGCCCACAATCCAGGGTTTCTGGAAACACCATATATTTT. This encodes CASSPQSRVSGNTIYF.